This T cell receptor (beta chain) was identified during a study of long-term antiretroviral therapy in people with HIV. CDR1 is ENHRY, CDR2 SYGVKD, per germline. V shed 6 bases, J shed 5 bases, and the junction held 18 bases outside the gene matches. The CDR3 has 17 residues. At survey level, the immunoSEQ assay was run in its v3.0 version. Sequenced by immunoSEQ multiplex PCR; TCRdb stores in-frame clones only, minus some. This sample has roughly 21,000 clones, with 81% found just once. Study observations and caveats: Investigators report no available data on ART adherence, viral resistance or therapy changes. Drawn between about 2004 and 2018, the blood was possibly obtained under older ART regimens.

Concerning this clone: No antigen is known for it.

The receptor was derived from a man aged 40-50 years with HIV. V usage is TRBV10-3 and J usage is TRBJ1-2, with 7 positions matching TRBD1. The sample was unsorted PBMCs, taken 0.1 years before starting antiretroviral therapy. CDR3 in amino acids: CAIRGSPGQEQYYGYTF. DNA of the CDR3: TGTGCCATCAGGGGGAGCCCTGGACAGGAGCAATATTATGGCTACACCTTC.